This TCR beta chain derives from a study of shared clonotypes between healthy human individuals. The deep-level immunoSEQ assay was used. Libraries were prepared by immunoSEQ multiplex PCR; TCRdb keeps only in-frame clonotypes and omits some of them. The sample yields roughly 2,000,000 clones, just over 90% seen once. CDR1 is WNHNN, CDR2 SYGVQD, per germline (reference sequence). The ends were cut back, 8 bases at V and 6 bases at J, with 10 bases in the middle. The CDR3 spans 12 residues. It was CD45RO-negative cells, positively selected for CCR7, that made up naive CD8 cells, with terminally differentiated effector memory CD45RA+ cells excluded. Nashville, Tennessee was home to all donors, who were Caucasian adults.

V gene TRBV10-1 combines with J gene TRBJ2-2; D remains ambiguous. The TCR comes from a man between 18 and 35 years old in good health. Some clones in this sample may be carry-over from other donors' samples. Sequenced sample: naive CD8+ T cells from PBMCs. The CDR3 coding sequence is TGCGCCAGCGCCGACGCGGCCGGGGAGCTGTTTTTT. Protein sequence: CASADAAGELFF.